Listed below are T cell receptor beta chains from one sample, sequenced in a study of cytomegalovirus exposure and HLA in healthy donors. Sequencing used immunoSEQ multiplex PCR; TCRdb keeps in-frame clones, though not all of them. This table has over 75,000 clones, about 85% appearing once. The sample taken for sequencing was PBMCs. The receptor set was obtained from a man younger than 35 in good health and CMV-seropositive. Each CDR3 is given with its conserved first and last residue. The order of the fields is clone size, V gene, J gene, D gene, CDR3 DNA, CDR3 protein. D genes are given only for firm matches. Only part of the rows carry a size: once, few, many, or a class if the clone is expanded.

size: .
V: TRBV5-1
J: TRBJ1-4
D: .
DNA: TGCGCCAGCAGCGCCGACAGGAGGATTAATGAAAAACTGTTTTTT
CDR3: CASSADRRINEKLFF

size: .
V: TRBV19
J: TRBJ1-5
D: TRBD1
DNA: TGTGCCAGTAAGACAGGGCAATTTAATCAGCCCCAGCATTTT
CDR3: CASKTGQFNQPQHF

size: .
V: TRBV27
J: TRBJ1-2
D: .
DNA: TGTGCCAGCAGCCCCGGGTGGCAGGGGCGGTACTATGGCTACACCTTC
CDR3: CASSPGWQGRYYGYTF

size: .
V: TRBV6-5
J: TRBJ2-5
D: .
DNA: TGTGCCAGCAGTTACGAAGGCGGGGAGACCCAGTACTTC
CDR3: CASSYEGGETQYF

size: .
V: TRBV28
J: TRBJ2-5
D: .
DNA: TGTGCCAGCAGTTCCCTAGTCGGCTACCCGGTAGAGACCCAGTACTTC
CDR3: CASSSLVGYPVETQYF

size: .
V: TRBV21-1
J: TRBJ2-3
D: .
DNA: TGTGCCAGCAGCTTTTACCCTCTGGACAACTTTCCTAGCACAGATACGCAGTATTTT
CDR3: CASSFYPLDNFPSTDTQYF

size: .
V: TRBV5-1
J: TRBJ1-3
D: TRBD1
DNA: TGCGCCAGCAGCTTGGCCGGGACAGCCGGAAACACCATATATTTT
CDR3: CASSLAGTAGNTIYF

size: few
V: TRBV20-1
J: TRBJ2-7
D: .
DNA: TGCAGTGCGCCCCGGACTGAGGAGCAGTACTTC
CDR3: CSAPRTEEQYF

size: few
V: TRBV5-4
J: TRBJ2-2
D: TRBD1
DNA: TGTGCCAGCAGCCCGGGGACAGCTGCGAACACCGGGGAGCTGTTTTTT
CDR3: CASSPGTAANTGELFF

size: .
V: TRBV2
J: TRBJ2-1
D: TRBD2
DNA: TGTGCCAGCAGCAACGGACTAGCGACATACAATGAGCAGTTCTTC
CDR3: CASSNGLATYNEQFF

size: .
V: TRBV11-2
J: TRBJ2-7
D: TRBD2
DNA: TGTGCCAGCAGGCGGACTAGCGGCTTCTACGAGCAGTACTTC
CDR3: CASRRTSGFYEQYF

size: .
V: TRBV18
J: TRBJ1-3
D: .
DNA: TGTGCCAGCTCACCAGCCGGAGAGGGCTCTGGAAACACCATATATTTT
CDR3: CASSPAGEGSGNTIYF

size: once
V: TRBV30
J: TRBJ2-5
D: TRBD2
DNA: TGTGCCTGGAGTGTAGGGAGGGCAAAACAAGAGACCCAGTACTTC
CDR3: CAWSVGRAKQETQYF

size: .
V: TRBV6-4
J: TRBJ1-1
D: TRBD1
DNA: TGTGCCAGCAGAAGACAGGGGGCTGATTTGGGGAACACTGAAGCTTTCTTT
CDR3: CASRRQGADLGNTEAFF

size: .
V: TRBV4-1
J: TRBJ2-1
D: TRBD2
DNA: TGCGCCAGCAGCTCCCTAGCGGGAGCCTACAATGAGCAGTTCTTC
CDR3: CASSSLAGAYNEQFF

size: .
V: TRBV6-5
J: TRBJ2-2
D: TRBD2
DNA: TGTGCCAGCCAGCGGGAGAACACCGGGGAGCTGTTTTTT
CDR3: CASQRENTGELFF

size: .
V: TRBV28
J: TRBJ2-1
D: .
DNA: TGTGCCAGCAGAAACGCGAACAATGAGCAGTTCTTC
CDR3: CASRNANNEQFF

size: .
V: TRBV6-5
J: TRBJ1-5
D: TRBD1
DNA: TGTGCCAGCAGCCCGGGACAGTCCAATCAGCCCCAGCATTTT
CDR3: CASSPGQSNQPQHF

size: .
V: TRBV29-1
J: TRBJ2-1
D: TRBD2
DNA: TGCAGCGTTGAACGCGGGACTAGCTGGCTCTTC
CDR3: CSVERGTSWLF

size: once
V: TRBV5-5
J: TRBJ2-5
D: .
DNA: TGTGCCAGCAGCTTGGCGCACTCACAAGAGACCCAGTACTTC
CDR3: CASSLAHSQETQYF

size: .
V: TRBV5-5
J: TRBJ1-1
D: .
DNA: TGTGCCAGCAGCTTCGGGGAGGGAATCATGAACACTGAAGCTTTCTTT
CDR3: CASSFGEGIMNTEAFF

size: .
V: TRBV5-1
J: TRBJ1-4
D: .
DNA: TGCGCCAGCAGCTCAACAGGGTCCGGTGAAAAACTGTTTTTT
CDR3: CASSSTGSGEKLFF